These T cell receptor beta chains were read from a single sample in a study of blood T cell repertoires in COVID-19. This table comes from immunoSEQ multiplex PCR, and its TCRdb copy is limited to in-frame clones, with some not included. The sample consists of tens of thousands of clones, approximately 88% of them appearing once. Material: peripheral blood. The source of these receptors is a man between 65 and 85 years old with acute or convalescent COVID-19. The CDR3 runs from the conserved cysteine through the conserved F or W. Not every row has a clone size; where given, it reads once, few, many or a size class.

v_gene: TRBV19
j_gene: TRBJ1-5
len: 17
abundance: -
CDR3aa: CASTKWVDRGGNQPQHF

v_gene: TRBV7-9
j_gene: TRBJ1-6
len: 13
abundance: -
CDR3aa: CASSLQGNSPLHF

v_gene: TRBV12-2
j_gene: TRBJ2-1
len: 13
abundance: -
CDR3aa: CASRLPRTSAEFF

v_gene: TRBV29-1
j_gene: TRBJ1-2
len: 12
abundance: -
CDR3aa: CSVDNPGGGYTF

v_gene: TRBV7-6
j_gene: TRBJ2-5
len: 15
abundance: once
CDR3aa: CASSLAGQGLETQYF

v_gene: TRBV2
j_gene: TRBJ2-2
len: 17
abundance: -
CDR3aa: CASSITTGAVNTGELFF

v_gene: TRBV5-4
j_gene: TRBJ1-1
len: 14
abundance: -
CDR3aa: CASSAQGGNTEAFF

v_gene: TRBV5-1
j_gene: TRBJ1-1
len: 12
abundance: -
CDR3aa: CASSWDRAEAFF

v_gene: TRBV9
j_gene: TRBJ2-3
len: 16
abundance: few
CDR3aa: CASSVGASGGTDTQYF

v_gene: TRBV5-1
j_gene: TRBJ1-6
len: 15
abundance: -
CDR3aa: CASSSTGGGRSPLHF

v_gene: TRBV2
j_gene: TRBJ2-1
len: 14
abundance: -
CDR3aa: CASSEAGPYNEQFF

v_gene: TRBV27
j_gene: TRBJ2-1
len: 13
abundance: -
CDR3aa: CASTSGAYNEQFF

v_gene: TRBV19
j_gene: TRBJ1-4
len: 15
abundance: -
CDR3aa: CASSPGQGMSEKLFF

v_gene: TRBV3-1/TRBV3-2
j_gene: TRBJ1-2
len: 14
abundance: -
CDR3aa: CASRSRGPGYGYTF

v_gene: TRBV6-5
j_gene: TRBJ1-4
len: 14
abundance: -
CDR3aa: CASSLERRNEKLFF

v_gene: TRBV7-6
j_gene: TRBJ1-2
len: 17
abundance: -
CDR3aa: CASSLGAGAGEIYGYTF

v_gene: TRBV6-5
j_gene: TRBJ2-7
len: 13
abundance: -
CDR3aa: CASSYGHRYEQYF

v_gene: TRBV4-3
j_gene: TRBJ2-1
len: 17
abundance: -
CDR3aa: CASSQDLGGRGFNEQFF

v_gene: TRBV11-3
j_gene: TRBJ1-1
len: 13
abundance: -
CDR3aa: CASSLDPRTGAFF

v_gene: TRBV5-4
j_gene: TRBJ2-5
len: 16
abundance: -
CDR3aa: CASSANPGQGKETQYF

v_gene: TRBV5-4
j_gene: TRBJ2-7
len: 16
abundance: -
CDR3aa: CATKEASGRGRYEQYF

v_gene: TRBV28
j_gene: TRBJ1-4
len: 14
abundance: -
CDR3aa: CASSRQGTNEKLFF

v_gene: TRBV5-4
j_gene: TRBJ2-3
len: 14
abundance: once
CDR3aa: CATRQPVNADTQYF

v_gene: TRBV7-2
j_gene: TRBJ1-2
len: 12
abundance: -
CDR3aa: CASSLEGASYTF

v_gene: TRBV6-2/TRBV6-3
j_gene: TRBJ2-3
len: 14
abundance: -
CDR3aa: CASSSTSSTDTQYF

v_gene: TRBV14
j_gene: TRBJ2-1
len: 16
abundance: -
CDR3aa: CASSPLAGGVYNEQFF

v_gene: TRBV5-4
j_gene: TRBJ1-2
len: 17
abundance: -
CDR3aa: CASSSGFGQGARYGYTF

v_gene: TRBV6-6
j_gene: TRBJ2-1
len: 15
abundance: -
CDR3aa: CASRRTGTSGTEQFF

v_gene: TRBV30
j_gene: TRBJ2-7
len: 12
abundance: -
CDR3aa: CAWTSGSYEQYF

v_gene: TRBV4-1
j_gene: TRBJ1-4
len: 15
abundance: -
CDR3aa: CASSKDGTGSEKLFF

v_gene: TRBV9
j_gene: TRBJ2-1
len: 15
abundance: -
CDR3aa: CASSPTGGSYNEQFF

v_gene: TRBV19
j_gene: TRBJ2-5
len: 13
abundance: -
CDR3aa: CASSMGSQETQYF

v_gene: TRBV7-3
j_gene: TRBJ2-1
len: 19
abundance: -
CDR3aa: CASSSNVGLTSGRAGEQFF

v_gene: TRBV18
j_gene: TRBJ2-7
len: 12
abundance: -
CDR3aa: CASSARGYEQYF

v_gene: TRBV28
j_gene: TRBJ1-3
len: 11
abundance: few
CDR3aa: CASSGLDTIYF

v_gene: TRBV19
j_gene: TRBJ2-6
len: 17
abundance: -
CDR3aa: CASTLGGLSSGANVLTF

v_gene: TRBV6-6
j_gene: TRBJ1-6
len: 16
abundance: -
CDR3aa: CASSPYREGPYSPLHF

v_gene: TRBV19
j_gene: TRBJ2-3
len: 12
abundance: -
CDR3aa: CASSINKDTQYF

v_gene: TRBV5-6
j_gene: TRBJ2-7
len: 14
abundance: -
CDR3aa: CASSPGWRGYEQYF

v_gene: TRBV4-1
j_gene: TRBJ1-5
len: 16
abundance: -
CDR3aa: CASSQVAGASNQPQHF

v_gene: TRBV11-3
j_gene: TRBJ1-4
len: 14
abundance: few
CDR3aa: CASSLGQVNEKLFF

v_gene: TRBV2
j_gene: TRBJ2-3
len: 15
abundance: -
CDR3aa: CASSEDRGHTDTQYF

v_gene: TRBV2
j_gene: TRBJ1-2
len: 13
abundance: -
CDR3aa: CASRIGQEAGYTF

v_gene: TRBV24-1
j_gene: TRBJ2-1
len: 16
abundance: -
CDR3aa: CATSDLSGGGHNEQFF

v_gene: TRBV5-4
j_gene: TRBJ1-1
len: 17
abundance: -
CDR3aa: CASSLAQIRTGSTEAFF

v_gene: TRBV28
j_gene: TRBJ2-2
len: 18
abundance: -
CDR3aa: CASSLGTTLAGETGELFF

v_gene: TRBV5-8
j_gene: TRBJ2-2
len: 15
abundance: -
CDR3aa: CASRRTSGVSGELFF

v_gene: TRBV7-2
j_gene: TRBJ1-6
len: 15
abundance: -
CDR3aa: CASSLQTGGASPLHF

v_gene: TRBV3-1/TRBV3-2
j_gene: TRBJ2-1
len: 17
abundance: -
CDR3aa: CASSQAATRVVGGEQFF

v_gene: TRBV19
j_gene: TRBJ2-7
len: 15
abundance: -
CDR3aa: CASSIRAGVNYEQYF

v_gene: TRBV6-4
j_gene: TRBJ1-1
len: 14
abundance: -
CDR3aa: CASSPWGGNTEAFF

v_gene: TRBV6-1
j_gene: TRBJ1-5
len: 13
abundance: -
CDR3aa: CASREDRNRPQHF

v_gene: TRBV5-4
j_gene: TRBJ2-7
len: 16
abundance: -
CDR3aa: CASSFTSGSIPYEQYF